A single sample is the source of the 30 T cell receptor beta chains below, sequenced in a study of CD8 T cells in Susac syndrome. Reverse transcription used roughly 0.5 to 1 ug RNA and random hexamers. TCRdb re-analysed the immunoSEQ multiplex PCR reads in MiXCR, keeping a single row per CDR3 protein. The data show about 250,000 distinct CDR3 sequences, approximately 92% seen once. Sequencing was done on a sample of CD4+ T cells from PBMCs. These TCRs come from a human donor with multiple sclerosis.

This chain joins TRBV27 and TRBJ1-2; 8 bases line up with TRBD1. With V trimmed by 6 bases and J by 5 bases, 11 bases remained unmatched. CDR3 size: 15 residues. Germline CDR1 is MNHEY and CDR2 is SMNVEV (reference sequence). The chain's CDR3 is CASSPMDREYYGYTF. As DNA, the CDR3 is TGTGCCAGCAGCCCTATGGACAGGGAATATTATGGCTACACCTTC.

J is TRBJ1-1 and V is TRBV5-1, with a possible D match to TRBD1 (5 bases). The CDR3 runs 14 residues. Trimming stripped 4 bases from V and 0 bases from J, with 10 bases between. CDR1 and CDR2 (germline): SGHRS, YFSETQ. The chain's CDR3 is CASSLQVLNTEAFF. The CDR3 DNA follows: TGCGCCAGCAGCCTACAGGTTCTGAACACTGAAGCTTTCTTT. The full variable domain, its missing parts supplied by reference TRBV5-1 and TRBJ1-1, is KAGVTQTPRYLIKTRGQQVTLSCSPISGHRSVSWYQQTPGQGLQFLFEYFSETQRNKGNFPGRFSGRQFSNSRSEMNVSTLELGDSALYLCASSLQVLNTEAFFGQGTRLTVV.

This rearrangement joins TRBV6-1 to TRBJ2-1, with 12 bases aligning to TRBD2. This CDR3 spans 17 amino acids. J was trimmed by 0 bases and V by 8 bases; bases with no gene match: 8. Germline V gene data show CDR1 as MNHNS and CDR2 as SASEGT. The CDR3 loop is CASLLAGGRSSYNEQFF. CDR3 nucleotide sequence: TGTGCCAGCCTACTAGCGGGGGGCCGGAGCTCCTACAATGAGCAGTTCTTC.

The chain employs TRBV27 and TRBJ2-2, with D perhaps TRBD1 (6 bases). The CDR3 spans 16 residues. V was shortened by 6 bases and J by 0 bases, with 14 bases between the two germline ends. Germline assignment: CDR1 MNHEY and CDR2 SMNVEV (reference sequence). The CDR3: CASSTDRPANTGELFF. The CDR3 coding sequence is TGTGCCAGCAGCACGGACAGACCTGCGAACACCGGGGAGCTGTTTTTT.

The chain joins TRBV12-3 or TRBV12-4 to TRBJ1-2, with D uncertain. The V end was cut by 5 bases, the J end by 2 bases, with 9 bases between. The CDR3 is 13 residues long. The CDR3 sequence: CASSPRANYGYTF. The CDR3 bases are TGTGCCAGCAGTCCCCGGGCCAACTATGGCTACACCTTC.

The chain links TRBV7-8 to TRBJ2-3; the D gene is possibly TRBD2 (6 bases). V lost 5 bases to trimming and J lost 2 bases, with 17 bases between them. Looked up from germline, CDR1 is SGHVS and CDR2 is FQNEAQ. The CDR3 runs to 16 residues. Written as DNA, the CDR3 is TGTGCCAGCAGCCCCAACGGGGGTTTCGACACAGATACGCAGTATTTT. Translated: CASSPNGGFDTDTQYF.

DNA of the CDR3: TGCAGTGCTAGCCCCCAGCGGGGGGCCAGGGAGACCCAGTACTTC. It encodes CSASPQRGARETQYF. The V gene is TRBV20-1, the J gene TRBJ2-5; 9 positions match TRBD2. CDR3 length: 15 residues. The germline CDR1 and CDR2 sequences are DFQATT and SNEGSKA (reference sequence). The ends lost 3 bases at V and 5 bases at J; junction bases unmatched: 10.

The CDR3 coding sequence is TGCGCCAGCAGCTCCCCAGAGAGGACCGGGGAGCTGTTTTTT. Protein sequence: CASSSPERTGELFF. The rearrangement uses TRBV5-1 and TRBJ2-2; D is undetermined. This CDR3 spans 14 amino acids. Germline CDR1 SGHRS, CDR2 YFSETQ. The V gene lost 3 bases and the J gene lost 5 bases, with 11 bases spanning the gap.

The chain combines TRBV7-2 with TRBJ2-2; unclear D gene. The CDR3 is 14 residues long. Trimming pared 6 bases from V and 2 bases from J, leaving 10 bases between. Germline-derived CDR1 and CDR2 are SGHTA and FQGNSA. CDR3 amino acids: CASRNRLNTGELFF. The CDR3, as DNA: TGTGCCAGCAGGAACAGACTCAACACCGGGGAGCTGTTTTTT.

CDR3 loop: CASSLLTRTGNTIYF. For the CDR3, the DNA is TGCGCCAGCAGCCTTCTAACACGGACTGGAAACACCATATATTTT. The gene calls are TRBV5-1 and TRBJ1-3; no reliable D call. Germline V gives CDR1 SGHRS, CDR2 YFSETQ. This CDR3 contains 15 residues. The V end was cut by 4 bases, the J end by 2 bases, with 13 bases between.

This clonotype was found once. The CDR3 DNA reads TGTGCCAGCAGCCCCCCGGGAGGGGGGTCTGGCTACACCTTC. Protein: CASSPPGGGSGYTF. The chain uses TRBV5-6 and TRBJ1-2, with a possible D match to TRBD1 (6 bases). V shed 4 bases and J shed 7 bases, with 17 bases lying between them. The CDR3 contains 14 residues. CDR1 and CDR2 (germline): SGHDT, YYEEEE. Variable domain in full (rest from reference TRBV5-6 and TRBJ1-2): DAGVTQSPTHLIKTRGQQVTLRCSPKSGHDTVSWYQQALGQGPQFIFQYYEEEERQRGNFPDRFSGHQFPNYSSELNVNALLLGDSALYLCASSPPGGGSGYTFGSGTRLTVV.

The V and J genes are TRBV27 and TRBJ2-7, with D possibly matching TRBD1 (5 bases). The germline V gene encodes CDR1 MNHEY and CDR2 SMNVEV (reference sequence). Trimming stripped 4 bases from V and 5 bases from J, with 18 bases between. There are 15 residues in the CDR3. The DNA of the CDR3 is TGTGCCAGCAGTTCCCCCTCCGGGCCCAGGGACGAGCAGTACTTC. It encodes CASSSPSGPRDEQYF.

This clonotype turned up a few times. Germline and junction disagree at one end, which may indicate a read error. CDR3 bases: TGTGCCAGCAGCTTAGATGGCACCGGGGAGCTGTTTTTT. It is translated as CASSLDGTGELFF. The V gene is TRBV5-1, the J gene TRBJ2-2; D not certain. This CDR3 is 13 amino acids long. Germline CDR1 and CDR2: SGHRS and YFSETQ.

In its sample, this clonotype was seen once. The V and J genes are TRBV7-6 and TRBJ2-7; tentatively, D is TRBD1 (5 bases). The germline V gene has CDR1 SGHVS and CDR2 FNYEAQ. The CDR3 totals 15 residues. Trimming stripped 0 bases from V and 3 bases from J, with 12 bases between. Here the CDR3 DNA reads TGTGCCAGCAGCTTAGCGGGTGACAGCGTCTACGAGCAGTACTTC. Its protein is CASSLAGDSVYEQYF.

This clonotype was seen just once. V usage is TRBV2 and J usage is TRBJ1-5, with D hard to call. The CDR3 has 17 amino acids. Germline-derived CDR1 and CDR2 are SNHLY and FYNNEI. V was cut by 6 bases and J by 1 base, with 19 bases left in between. CDR3 in amino acids: CASREPGLPRSNQPQHF. In DNA, the CDR3 is TGTGCCAGCAGGGAGCCGGGTCTCCCCCGGAGCAATCAGCCCCAGCATTTT. The full variable domain, in which reference TRBV2 and TRBJ1-5 provide the parts outside the CDR3, is EPEVTQTPSHQVTQMGQEVILRCVPISNHLYFYWYRQILGQKVEFLVSFYNNEISEKSEIFDDQFSVERPDGSNFTLKIRSTKLEDSAMYFCASREPGLPRSNQPQHFGDGTRLSIL.

The rearrangement joins TRBV30 to TRBJ2-1; 10 bases are shared with TRBD1. V was clipped by 3 bases and J by 1 base; unmatched bases: 3. Germline V lookup: CDR1 GTSNPN, CDR2 SVGIG (reference sequence). CDR3 size: 15 residues. The DNA for the CDR3 is TGTGCCTGGAGGACAGGGGGCAGTTCCTACAATGAGCAGTTCTTC. Translation: CAWRTGGSSYNEQFF.

The chain carries TRBV11-2 and TRBJ2-1; D is unresolved. The germline V gene encodes CDR1 SGHAT and CDR2 FQNNGV. V shed 4 bases and J shed 2 bases, with 21 bases lying between them. This CDR3 region has 18 residues. The CDR3 coding sequence is TGTGCCAGCAGCTCCGTTCCCGGACCCGAGAACCCCTACAATGAGCAGTTCTTC. Translated: CASSSVPGPENPYNEQFF.

This clonotype appeared once. The chain couples TRBV7-9 to TRBJ1-2, with unresolved D. The ends were cut back, 2 bases at V and 4 bases at J, with 8 bases in the middle. CDR1 is SEHNR and CDR2 is FQNEAQ in the germline V gene (reference sequence). There are 13 residues in the CDR3. The CDR3 here is CASSLNAGYGYTF. CDR3 coding DNA: TGTGCCAGCAGCTTAAATGCGGGCTATGGCTACACCTTC.

The chain is built from TRBV9 and TRBJ2-2, with D uncertain. The CDR3 length is 15 residues. V dropped 0 bases and J dropped 7 bases, with 13 bases sitting between them. Germline loops: CDR1 SGDLS, CDR2 YYNGEE. This chain's CDR3 is CASSVGGFGIGELFF. The CDR3 nucleotides read TGTGCCAGCAGCGTAGGCGGTTTTGGGATCGGGGAGCTGTTTTTT.

The chain uses TRBV12-3 or TRBV12-4 and TRBJ1-5, with TRBD1 identical over 7 bases. The trim removed 6 bases at V and 7 bases at J, leaving 9 bases unmatched. The length of the CDR3 is 14 residues. CDR3 DNA sequence: TGTGCCAGCAGCTCCAGACAGGGTAGGCAGCCCCAGCATTTT. It is translated as CASSSRQGRQPQHF.

This chain links TRBV20-1 with TRBJ2-2, with D hard to call. CDR3 length: 12 amino acids. Germline loops: CDR1 DFQATT, CDR2 SNEGSKA (reference sequence). Trimming left V 7 bases short and J 3 bases short, with 9 bases between. The DNA of the CDR3 is TGCAGTGGCGACACGCACACCGGGGAGCTGTTTTTT. Amino acids: CSGDTHTGELFF.

CDR3 sequence: CASSQSEGASTGELFF. The CDR3 bases are TGCGCCAGCAGTCAATCGGAAGGGGCGTCCACCGGGGAGCTGTTTTTT. The V gene is TRBV23-1, the J gene TRBJ2-2; possible D gene TRBD1, 5 bases. TRBV23-1 is an ORF for which the function is uncertain. This CDR3 region has 16 residues. Trimming removed 0 bases from V and 4 bases from J, with 12 bases in between.

The chain couples TRBV9 to TRBJ2-4, with a weak D call TRBD2 (6 bases). V was cut by 0 bases and J by 1 base, with 8 bases left in between. The germline V gene encodes CDR1 SGDLS and CDR2 YYNGEE. The CDR3 is 15 residues long. The DNA of the CDR3 is TGTGCCAGCAGCGTAGTAGGAGGGGCCAAAAACATTCAGTACTTC. Translating gives CASSVVGGAKNIQYF.

The chain has TRBV5-1 and TRBJ1-2; a possible D gene is TRBD1 (5 bases). Trimming took off 0 bases at V and 5 bases at J, with 23 bases between the two ends. The CDR3 is made up of 18 amino acids. Germline V gene lookup returns CDR1 SGHRS and CDR2 YFSETQ. The CDR3 sequence: CASSLARTGVQLIYGYTF. The CDR3, as DNA: TGCGCCAGCAGCTTGGCCAGAACAGGAGTCCAACTTATTTATGGCTACACCTTC.

The gene calls are TRBV2 and TRBJ1-1, with TRBD1 matching over 10 bases. Trimming took 4 bases from V and 5 from J; bases not matched to a gene: 1. Looked up from germline, CDR1 is SNHLY and CDR2 is FYNNEI. The CDR3 runs to 13 residues. This CDR3 reads CASSGTGGTEAFF. The CDR3 coding sequence is TGTGCCAGCAGTGGGACAGGGGGTACTGAAGCTTTCTTT.

The chain uses TRBV15 and TRBJ2-7, with D unresolved. V was clipped by 6 bases and J by 3 bases, with 12 bases between them. The CDR3 covers 13 residues. Per germline, CDR1 LNHNV and CDR2 YYDKDF (reference sequence). In nucleotides, the CDR3 is TGTGCCACCAGTCCAGATATTATCTACGAGCAGTACTTC. Translation: CATSPDIIYEQYF.

V gene TRBV28 combines with J gene TRBJ1-1, with TRBD1 matching 8 bases. The CDR3 sequence is 16 residues long. Germline values: CDR1 MDHEN, CDR2 SYDVKM. The V segment lost 7 bases and the J segment 4 bases; nucleotides outside the gene matches: 14. DNA of the CDR3: TGTGCCAGCACCGACCGGTCAGGGGGCTTGGGCACTGAAGCTTTCTTT. Its protein is CASTDRSGGLGTEAFF.

The table lists this clonotype with a count of one. The rearrangement links TRBV10-3 to TRBJ2-7, with TRBD1 as a possible D gene (6 bases). The V and J ends lost 5 bases and 7 bases respectively, with 18 bases between them. This CDR3 has 14 residues. The germline CDR1 and CDR2 sequences are ENHRY and SYGVKD. This CDR3 reads CAISPLGHRGEQYV. The CDR3 nucleotides read TGTGCCATCAGTCCCCTGGGACACCGTGGAGAGCAGTACGTC.

The J gene is TRBJ1-2, the V gene TRBV12-3 or TRBV12-4, with D hard to call. The CDR3 consists of 12 residues. V was cut by 5 bases and J by 10 bases, with 14 bases left in between. The DNA for the CDR3 is TGTGCCAGCAGTCTCCAGCCGGGTCCCTACACCTTC. It yields the protein CASSLQPGPYTF.

A few counts support this clonotype. V gene TRBV30 combines with J gene TRBJ2-6; the D is unclear. CDR3 length equals 12 residues. V shed 1 base and J shed 2 bases, with 0 bases lying between them. CDR1 and CDR2 (germline): GTSNPN, SVGIG (reference sequence). Here the CDR3 DNA reads TGTGCCTGGAGTGCTGGGGCCAACGTCCTGACTTTC. As protein: CAWSAGANVLTF. The entire variable domain, with the rest obtained from reference TRBV30 and TRBJ2-6, is as follows: SQTIHQWPATLVQPVGSPLSLECTVEGTSNPNLYWYRQAAGRGLQLLFYSVGIGQISSEVPQNLSASRPQDRQFILSSKKLLLSDSGFYLCAWSAGANVLTFGAGSRLTVL.